This T cell receptor beta chain was profiled in a study of blood T cells in healthy people across ages. General observations from the study: Researchers judged that diversity estimates from one million T cells fell short of true values. Long-lived and aged donors differed, with more naive CD4+ cells and higher diversity in the long-lived.

Unmatched junction bases numbered 1, after V lost 0 bases and J lost 2 bases. This CDR3 spans 16 amino acids. The germline CDR1 and CDR2 sequences are SEHNR and FQNEAQ (reference sequence). In the case of this clonotype: Its antigen is not known.

A second about 7 to 12 cycle PCR used barcoded and J-beta primers. Each CDR3 protein gets one entry after TCRdb re-called the 5' RACE reads with MiXCR. In the table there are 450,000 to 600,000 distinct CDR3 sequences, approximately 26% of which are singletons. Donors gave roughly 10 milliliters of peripheral blood apiece. The data also belong to a second study, concerning T cells of mothers and their children.

The sequenced sample was blood. The receptor's source is a boy younger than 10 in good health. This rearrangement joins TRBV7-9 to TRBJ2-1, with 10 bases that match TRBD2. The CDR3 DNA sequence: TGTGCCAGCAGCTTAGCGAGCGGGAGGGCCTACAATGAGCAGTTCTTC. Amino acid sequence: CASSLASGRAYNEQFF.